This record covers a single T cell receptor (beta chain). The second PCR ran roughly 6 to 12 cycles with a sample-barcoded 5' primer and J-beta primers. MiXCR, run by TCRdb on the 5' RACE reads, gives a single entry per CDR3 protein. Of roughly 1 million distinct CDR3 sequences listed, approximately 26% are singletons. Trimming at V came to 0 bases and at J to 6 bases, leaving 16 bases not matched to a gene. This CDR3 contains 18 residues. CDR1 is MNHEY and CDR2 is SVGAGI in the germline V gene. The data originate from a study of blood T cells in healthy people across ages. The same sample was also studied in work on T cells of mothers and their children.

Sequencing was done on a sample of blood. This sequence was found in a girl aged 2 to 10 in good health. This chain links TRBV6-5 with TRBJ2-7; 8 bases are shared with TRBD2. The CDR3 loop reads CASSYSIREGHSSCEQYF. The CDR3 bases are TGTGCCAGCAGTTACTCGATTCGGGAGGGCCATAGCTCGTGCGAGCAGTACTTC.